The 26 T cell receptor beta chains below all came from one sample that was sequenced in a study of blood T cell repertoires in COVID-19. Clones were read by immunoSEQ multiplex PCR, and TCRdb kept only the in-frame ones, dropping some. The sample carries 80,000 or so clones, 82% recorded once. Sequencing was carried out using peripheral blood. These TCRs come from a woman in her sixties or seventies with acute or convalescent COVID-19.

The J gene is TRBJ1-5, the V gene TRBV19; 8 bases align to TRBD1. Trimming at V came to 7 bases and at J to 6 bases, leaving 17 bases not matched to a gene. CDR3 length: 17 amino acids. Germline CDR1 LNHDA, CDR2 SQIVND (reference sequence). CDR3 loop: CASKGGQGLELGQPQHF. DNA for the CDR3: TGTGCCAGTAAAGGCGGACAGGGCCTGGAGTTGGGTCAGCCCCAGCATTTT. Supplemented by reference TRBV19 and TRBJ1-5, the full variable domain reads DGGITQSPKYLFRKEGQNVTLSCEQNLNHDAMYWYRQDPGQGLRLIYYSQIVNDFQKGDIAEGYSVSREKKESFPLTVTSAQKNPTAFYLCASKGGQGLELGQPQHFGDGTRLSIL.

The chain carries TRBV6-5 and TRBJ1-6, with a weak D call TRBD1 (5 bases). Germline loops: CDR1 MNHEY, CDR2 SVGAGI. The V and J ends lost 8 bases and 6 bases respectively, with 11 bases between them. The CDR3 length is 13 residues. The CDR3 nucleotides read TGTGCCAGCCAGACAGTCTCTAATTCACCCCTCCACTTT. It yields the protein CASQTVSNSPLHF.

This chain connects TRBV2 to TRBJ1-2; D might be TRBD1 (6 bases). The CDR3 spans 16 residues. Germline lookup yields CDR1 SNHLY and CDR2 FYNNEI. Trimming cost V 6 bases and J 3 bases, with 20 bases left between them. CDR3 in amino acids: CASRDGQSSSHYGYTF. The CDR3, as DNA: TGTGCCAGCAGGGACGGACAGAGTTCCTCGCACTATGGCTACACCTTC.

The CDR3 protein is CAAGGWSRGSYEQYF. In DNA, the CDR3 is TGTGCCGCCGGAGGTTGGTCCAGGGGTTCCTACGAGCAGTACTTC. This rearrangement joins TRBV19 to TRBJ2-7; maybe TRBD1 (6 bases). The germline V gene encodes CDR1 LNHDA and CDR2 SQIVND (reference sequence). This CDR3 contains 15 residues. Trimming left V 11 bases short and J 1 base short, with 21 bases between.

The V and J genes are TRBV5-1 and TRBJ1-2; D unresolved. V was cut by 0 bases and J by 3 bases, with 9 bases left in between. The CDR3 loop spans 14 amino acids. Germline V gene sequence: CDR1 SGHRS, CDR2 YFSETQ. The CDR3 DNA reads TGCGCCAGCAGCTTGGGAGGCTGGGACTATGGCTACACCTTC. Translating it yields CASSLGGWDYGYTF. Drawing the rest from reference TRBV5-1 and TRBJ1-2, the complete variable domain is KAGVTQTPRYLIKTRGQQVTLSCSPISGHRSVSWYQQTPGQGLQFLFEYFSETQRNKGNFPGRFSGRQFSNSRSEMNVSTLELGDSALYLCASSLGGWDYGYTFGSGTRLTVV.

This chain joins TRBV6-6 and TRBJ1-1, with D possibly TRBD1 on 5 matching bases. The CDR3 has 13 residues. Per the germline V gene, CDR1 is MNHNY and CDR2 is SVGAGI (reference sequence). V was clipped by 4 bases and J by 3 bases, with 9 bases between them. Here the CDR3 DNA reads TGTGCCAGCAGTTTCCCCAGGGACACTGAAGCTTTCTTT. Its protein product is CASSFPRDTEAFF.

This clone has a single count. CDR3 sequence: CASSALQQGADEQFF. The CDR3, as DNA: TGTGCCAGCAGCGCCCTGCAACAGGGCGCCGATGAGCAGTTCTTC. V gene TRBV5-6 combines with J gene TRBJ2-1, with D possibly matching TRBD1 (6 bases). V lost 4 bases and J lost 8, with 19 bases in between. This CDR3 contains 15 residues. CDR1 is SGHDT, CDR2 YYEEEE, per germline.

The rearrangement links TRBV15 to TRBJ2-5; tentatively, D is TRBD1 (5 bases). The V end was cut by 5 bases, the J end by 5 bases, with 12 bases between. The CDR3 loop spans 13 amino acids. Per the germline V gene, CDR1 is LNHNV and CDR2 is YYDKDF (reference sequence). Here the CDR3 DNA reads TGTGCCACCAGCTGGGGCCAGGGCGAGACCCAGTACTTC. This translates into CATSWGQGETQYF.

The chain has TRBV30 and TRBJ1-4; no clear D. This CDR3 contains 13 residues. The germline V gene encodes CDR1 GTSNPN and CDR2 SVGIG (reference sequence). Trimming removed 2 bases from V and 6 bases from J, with 10 bases in between. The CDR3 loop reads CAWSPEEDEKLFF. CDR3 nucleotides: TGTGCCTGGAGTCCGGAGGAGGATGAAAAACTGTTTTTT.

The V and J genes are TRBV19 and TRBJ1-5, with D possibly matching TRBD1 (6 bases). The CDR3 contains 14 residues. The V gene's germline CDR1 is LNHDA and CDR2 SQIVND (reference sequence). V lost 7 bases and J lost 7, with 17 bases in between. CDR3 region: CASTSGGGAQPQHF. CDR3 coding DNA: TGTGCCAGTACCTCTGGAGGGGGGGCACAGCCCCAGCATTTT.

The chain carries TRBV3-1 (or the pseudogene TRBV3-2) and TRBJ2-1; the match to TRBD2 covers 8 bases. CDR1 is LGHDT and CDR2 is YNNKEL in the germline V gene (reference sequence). Trimming cost V 0 bases and J 3 bases; bases outside gene matches: 4. The CDR3 is made up of 16 amino acids. This chain's CDR3 is CASSQDPGGIYNEQFF. The CDR3 DNA sequence: TGTGCCAGCAGCCAAGATCCGGGAGGGATCTACAATGAGCAGTTCTTC.

The gene calls are TRBV29-1 and TRBJ2-1; 11 bases line up with TRBD2. CDR3 length equals 14 residues. The V segment lost 4 bases and the J segment 7 bases; nucleotides outside the gene matches: 6. In germline, CDR1 is SQVTM, CDR2 ANQGSEA. Here the CDR3 reads CSVVSSGRRNEQFF. CDR3 DNA: TGCAGCGTTGTTTCTAGCGGGAGGAGAAATGAGCAGTTCTTC.

This clone was found once. The chain recombines TRBV5-1 with TRBJ2-7; 9 nucleotides line up with TRBD1. CDR1 and CDR2 (germline): SGHRS, YFSETQ. The CDR3 is 14 amino acids. V was pared by 4 bases and J by 4 bases, with 6 bases of the junction left unmatched. This CDR3 reads CASSPAGQGYEQYF. DNA of the CDR3: TGCGCCAGCAGCCCGGCCGGACAGGGGTACGAGCAGTACTTC.

The gene calls are TRBV24-1 and TRBJ2-5; TRBD2 might be the D (5 bases). The CDR3 extends over 14 amino acids. CDR1 KGHDR and CDR2 SFDVKD come from the germline V gene. The V gene lost 5 bases and the J gene lost 4 bases, with 13 bases spanning the gap. The CDR3 sequence: CATSGTTSGETQYF. The CDR3 bases are TGTGCCACCAGTGGAACCACCAGCGGAGAGACCCAGTACTTC.

The genes are TRBV5-6 and TRBJ1-1; D perhaps matches TRBD1 (6 bases). V gave up 3 bases and J gave up 1 base, with 10 bases separating them. The CDR3 covers 14 residues. Germline values: CDR1 SGHDT, CDR2 YYEEEE. CDR3 in amino acids: CASSYGTTNTEAFF. CDR3 sequence (DNA): TGTGCCAGCAGCTACGGGACAACGAACACTGAAGCTTTCTTT.

This clone was seen only once. This chain uses TRBV12-5 with TRBJ1-5; 12 bases are a match to TRBD1. Germline V gene sequence: CDR1 LGHNT, CDR2 FRNRAP. V lost 1 base, J lost 5 bases, and 9 bases stayed unmatched. This CDR3 has 18 residues. Here the CDR3 reads CASGLGPGTGGAYQPQHF. The CDR3 nucleotides read TGTGCTAGTGGTTTGGGGCCCGGGACAGGGGGCGCCTATCAGCCCCAGCATTTT.

The V and J genes are TRBV7-2 and TRBJ2-7; D unresolved. Germline-derived CDR1 and CDR2 are SGHTA and FQGNSA. The V and J ends lost 0 bases and 2 bases respectively, with 8 bases between them. CDR3 length: 14 residues. The CDR3 loop reads CASSLAASAYEQYF. The CDR3, as DNA: TGTGCCAGCAGCTTAGCGGCTAGTGCCTACGAGCAGTACTTC.

The genes are TRBV12-3 or TRBV12-4 and TRBJ2-3, with D hard to call. This CDR3 comprises 12 residues. The ends were cut back, 4 bases at V and 3 bases at J, with 5 bases in the middle. CDR3 residues: CASSSSTDTQYF. DNA for the CDR3: TGTGCCAGCAGTTCGAGTACAGATACGCAGTATTTT.

The rearrangement links TRBV21-1 to TRBJ1-2; TRBD1 is the table's D call, not checked against the DNA. TRBV21-1 is listed as a pseudogene. There are 13 residues in the CDR3. Here the CDR3 reads CASSRTGNYGYTF. The DNA of the CDR3 is TGTGCCAGCAGCAGGACAGGGAACTATGGCTACACCTTC.

V and J are TRBV7-2 and TRBJ1-1, with no clear D. The germline CDR1 and CDR2 sequences are SGHTA and FQGNSA. The ends were cut back, 4 bases at V and 6 bases at J, with 21 bases in the middle. The length of the CDR3 is 16 residues. CDR3 coding DNA: TGTGCCAGCAGCTCCACCCTGGCAGCCGGGAGGGCTGAAGCTTTCTTT. Protein product: CASSSTLAAGRAEAFF.

As DNA, the CDR3 is TGTGCCAGCAGCTTCATAAGCGGGAGGGCCGGGGAGCTGTTTTTT. Translation gives CASSFISGRAGELFF. The V call is TRBV5-5, the J call TRBJ2-2; 10 nucleotides line up with TRBD2. This CDR3 is 15 amino acids long. V was clipped by 2 bases and J by 6 bases; unmatched bases: 4. Germline CDR1 and CDR2: SGHKS and YYEKEE (reference sequence).

The V gene is TRBV3-1 (or the pseudogene TRBV3-2), the J gene TRBJ1-6; 8 bases are a match to TRBD1. V dropped 8 bases and J dropped 9; count of bases not matched to a gene: 6. Germline assignment: CDR1 LGHDT and CDR2 YNNKEL (reference sequence). The CDR3 spans 13 residues. This chain's CDR3 is CASVTGDGSPLHF. DNA for the CDR3: TGTGCCAGCGTGACAGGGGATGGTTCACCCCTCCACTTT.

This chain connects TRBV24-1 to TRBJ2-1, with 7 positions matching TRBD2. The V gene's germline CDR1 is KGHDR and CDR2 SFDVKD. V gave up 6 bases and J gave up 7 bases; unmatched junction bases: 8. CDR3 size: 14 residues. The CDR3 region is CATSRTSEKNEQFF. The CDR3 region has the DNA TGTGCCACCAGTAGGACTAGTGAGAAAAATGAGCAGTTCTTC.

The chain has TRBV5-4 and TRBJ1-3; D remains ambiguous. This CDR3 contains 14 residues. V was clipped by 0 bases and J by 11 bases, with 15 bases between them. The germline V gene encodes CDR1 SGHNT and CDR2 YYREEE (reference sequence). CDR3 region: CASSLDGLGSSIYF. CDR3 DNA: TGTGCCAGCAGCTTGGACGGTCTCGGTTCGTCCATATATTTT.

This clone showed up just once. The V call is TRBV5-1, the J call TRBJ2-7, with 7 bases that match TRBD1. The CDR3 extends over 13 amino acids. After removal of 1 base from V and 5 bases from J, the junction contained 3 bases not matched to a gene. CDR1 SGHRS and CDR2 YFSETQ come from the germline V gene. The CDR3 spells CASSLIQGNEQYF. The DNA for the CDR3 is TGCGCCAGCAGCTTGATACAGGGGAACGAGCAGTACTTC.

This chain links TRBV18 with TRBJ2-7; D is ambiguous. The germline V gene has CDR1 KGHSH and CDR2 LQKENI. V gave up 2 bases and J gave up 5 bases, with 25 bases separating them. CDR3 length equals 18 residues. In nucleotides, the CDR3 is TGTGCCAGCTCACCAGGAGTGCGTGTCGTCTATTCTCCCCACGAGCAGTACTTC. It encodes CASSPGVRVVYSPHEQYF.